This T cell receptor (beta chain) was observed in a study of blood T cell repertoires in COVID-19. At the level of the study: Acute and convalescent COVID-19 specimens originated in the United States, Italy and Spain. Sources were T cells, B-cell-depleted T cells, or PBMCs; the material itself was cDNA or gDNA.

The length of the CDR3 is 14 residues. In germline, CDR1 is SEHNR, CDR2 FQNEAQ (reference sequence). The J segment lost 8 bases and the V segment lost 1 base, leaving 5 bases of the junction unmatched. In the authors' methods: Reference gene primer amplification gave estimated nucleated cell counts. The repertoire was sequenced with immunoSEQ multiplex PCR; TCRdb's copy has only in-frame clones and lacks some. The DNA was the basis for D and trimming; V, J and clone size are from that table. Of under 45,000 clones in the sample, about 80% were seen once. This TCR derives from a human donor with acute or convalescent COVID-19. The donor label of this sample is uncertain. V and J are TRBV7-9 and TRBJ1-2; 9 bases are shared with TRBD1. The sequenced sample consisted of peripheral blood. The CDR3 sequence: CASSLDRGPSGYTF. The CDR3 DNA follows: TGTGCCAGCAGCTTAGACAGGGGGCCTTCGGGCTACACCTTC.